In its sample, the clone carrying this T cell receptor (beta chain) was seen a few times. The repertoire was sequenced with immunoSEQ multiplex PCR; TCRdb's copy has only in-frame clones and lacks some. The sample contains about 98,000 clones, about 91% of which appear only once. Trimming shortened V by 0 bases and J by 4 bases, and 4 bases separated the two germline ends. Germline CDR1 SEHNR, CDR2 FQNEAQ (reference sequence). The CDR3 has 12 residues. The sample originates from a study of control samples from healthy donors and cancer patients. Sequenced material: blood. V usage is TRBV7-9 and J usage is TRBJ2-7; no definite D call. The clonotype was recovered from a woman between 18 and 29 years old in good health. CDR3: CASSLAWYEQYF. In DNA form, the CDR3 reads TGTGCCAGCAGCTTAGCCTGGTACGAGCAGTACTTC.